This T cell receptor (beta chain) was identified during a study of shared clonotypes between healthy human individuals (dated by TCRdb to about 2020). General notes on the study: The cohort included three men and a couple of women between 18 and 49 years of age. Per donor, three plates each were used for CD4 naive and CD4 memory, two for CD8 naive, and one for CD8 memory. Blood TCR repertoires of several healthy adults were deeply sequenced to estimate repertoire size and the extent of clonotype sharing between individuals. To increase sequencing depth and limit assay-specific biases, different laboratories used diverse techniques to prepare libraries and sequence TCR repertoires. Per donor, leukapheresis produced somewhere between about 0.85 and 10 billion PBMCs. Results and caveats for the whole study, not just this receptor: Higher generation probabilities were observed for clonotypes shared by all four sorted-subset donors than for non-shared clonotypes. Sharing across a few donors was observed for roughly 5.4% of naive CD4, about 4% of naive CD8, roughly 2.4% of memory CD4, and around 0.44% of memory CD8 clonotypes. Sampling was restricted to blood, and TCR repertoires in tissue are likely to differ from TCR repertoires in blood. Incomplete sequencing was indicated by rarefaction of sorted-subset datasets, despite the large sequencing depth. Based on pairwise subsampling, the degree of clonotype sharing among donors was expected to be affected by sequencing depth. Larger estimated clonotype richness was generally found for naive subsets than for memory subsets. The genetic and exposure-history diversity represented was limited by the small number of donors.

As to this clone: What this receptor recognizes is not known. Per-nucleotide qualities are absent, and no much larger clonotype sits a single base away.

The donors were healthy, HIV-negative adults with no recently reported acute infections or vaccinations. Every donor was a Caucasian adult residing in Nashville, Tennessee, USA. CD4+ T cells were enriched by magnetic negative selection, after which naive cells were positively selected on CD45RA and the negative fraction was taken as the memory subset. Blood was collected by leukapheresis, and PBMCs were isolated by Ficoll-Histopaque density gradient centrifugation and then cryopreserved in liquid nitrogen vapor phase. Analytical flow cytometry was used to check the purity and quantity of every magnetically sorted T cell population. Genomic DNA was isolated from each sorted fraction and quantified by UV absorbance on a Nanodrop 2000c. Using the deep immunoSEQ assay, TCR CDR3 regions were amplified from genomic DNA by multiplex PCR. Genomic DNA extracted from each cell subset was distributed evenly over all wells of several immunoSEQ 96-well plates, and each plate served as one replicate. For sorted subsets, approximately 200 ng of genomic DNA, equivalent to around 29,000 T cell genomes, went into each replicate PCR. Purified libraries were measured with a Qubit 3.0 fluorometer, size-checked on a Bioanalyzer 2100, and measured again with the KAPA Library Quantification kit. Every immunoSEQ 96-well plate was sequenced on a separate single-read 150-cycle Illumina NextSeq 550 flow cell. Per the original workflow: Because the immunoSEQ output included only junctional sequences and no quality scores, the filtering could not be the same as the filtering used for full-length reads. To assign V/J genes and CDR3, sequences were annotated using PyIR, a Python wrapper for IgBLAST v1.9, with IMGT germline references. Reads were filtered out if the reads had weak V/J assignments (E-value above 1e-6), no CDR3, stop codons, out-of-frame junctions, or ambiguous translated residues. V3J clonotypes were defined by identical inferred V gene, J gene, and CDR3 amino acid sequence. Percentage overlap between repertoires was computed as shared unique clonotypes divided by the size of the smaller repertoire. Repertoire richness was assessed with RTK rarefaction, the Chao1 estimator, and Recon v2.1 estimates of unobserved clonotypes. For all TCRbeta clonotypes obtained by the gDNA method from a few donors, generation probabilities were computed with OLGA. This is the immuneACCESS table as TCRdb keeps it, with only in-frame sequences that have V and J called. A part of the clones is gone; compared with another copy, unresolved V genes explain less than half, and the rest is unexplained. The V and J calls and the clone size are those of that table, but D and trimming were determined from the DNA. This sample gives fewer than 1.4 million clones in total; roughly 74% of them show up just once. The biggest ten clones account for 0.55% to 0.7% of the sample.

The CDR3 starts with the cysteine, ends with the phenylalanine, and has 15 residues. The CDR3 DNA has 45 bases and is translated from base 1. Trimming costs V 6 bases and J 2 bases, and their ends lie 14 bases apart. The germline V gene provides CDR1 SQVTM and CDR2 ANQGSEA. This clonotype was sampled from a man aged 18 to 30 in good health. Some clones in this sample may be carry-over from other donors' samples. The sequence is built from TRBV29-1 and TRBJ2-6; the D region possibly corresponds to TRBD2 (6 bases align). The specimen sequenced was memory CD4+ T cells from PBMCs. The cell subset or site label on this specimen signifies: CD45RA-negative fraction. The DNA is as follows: TGCAGCGTGGAGGGTAATGATGCTGGGGCCAACGTCCTGACTTTC. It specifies CSVEGNDAGANVLTF.